Below, 4 T cell receptor beta chains from the same sample are listed, as sequenced in a study of T-cell memory formation after mild COVID-19. TCRdb itself ran the 5' RACE reads through MiXCR, one entry per CDR3 protein. Of a few hundred thousand distinct CDR3 sequences listed, 15% to 20% are singletons. Sample: PBMCs or a T cell subset sorted from them (not recorded which). The receptors stem from a man aged 18-30 years who had mild COVID-19 (a few samples of this study predate the infection). Cell type and time point are not known.

V and J are TRBV18 and TRBJ2-2, with D unresolved. V lost 3 bases and J lost 0, with 14 bases in between. CDR3 length: 17 residues. Germline assignment: CDR1 KGHSH and CDR2 LQKENI. CDR3 DNA: TGTGCCAGCTCACCGTCCCTGGCCTTTCCGAACACCGGGGAGCTGTTTTTT. It specifies CASSPSLAFPNTGELFF.

This clonotype was seen more than once but under ten times. The chain has TRBV6-6 and TRBJ2-3, with 7 positions matching TRBD2. CDR1 is MNHNY, CDR2 SVGAGI, per germline (reference sequence). The CDR3 covers 16 residues. V trimming: 0 bases; J trimming: 2 bases; junction bases outside the gene matches: 5. The CDR3: CASSYSTSLFTDTQYF. In nucleotides, the CDR3 is TGTGCCAGCAGTTACTCGACTAGCTTATTCACAGATACGCAGTATTTT.

The V and J genes are TRBV11-2 and TRBJ1-6; no firm D call. This CDR3 region has 15 residues. Between the trimmed V and J ends, which lost 1 base and 9 bases, there was a span of 13 bases. From germline, CDR1 is SGHAT and CDR2 FQNNGV. The CDR3, as DNA: TGTGCCAGCAGCTTAGGGGCAGCGCGGGGTTCACCCCTCCACTTT. Amino acids: CASSLGAARGSPLHF.

This chain links TRBV18 with TRBJ1-1; 7 bases agree with TRBD1. The V gene's germline CDR1 is KGHSH and CDR2 LQKENI. With 5 bases clipped from V and 4 bases from J, the junction kept 10 bases outside the gene matches. CDR3 length: 15 amino acids. CDR3 region: CASSRREGASTEAFF. CDR3 nucleotide sequence: TGTGCCAGCTCAAGACGCGAGGGGGCCTCCACTGAAGCTTTCTTT.